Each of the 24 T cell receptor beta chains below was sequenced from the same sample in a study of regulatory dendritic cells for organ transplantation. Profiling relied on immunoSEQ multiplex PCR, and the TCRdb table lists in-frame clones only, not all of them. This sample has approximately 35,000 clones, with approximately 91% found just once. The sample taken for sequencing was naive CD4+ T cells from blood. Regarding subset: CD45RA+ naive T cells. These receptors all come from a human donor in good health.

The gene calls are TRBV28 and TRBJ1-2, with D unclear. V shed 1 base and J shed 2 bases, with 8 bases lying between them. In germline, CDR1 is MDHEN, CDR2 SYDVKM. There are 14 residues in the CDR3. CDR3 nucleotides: TGTGCCAGCAGTTTATTACAGCTCAACTATGGCTACACCTTC. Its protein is CASSLLQLNYGYTF.

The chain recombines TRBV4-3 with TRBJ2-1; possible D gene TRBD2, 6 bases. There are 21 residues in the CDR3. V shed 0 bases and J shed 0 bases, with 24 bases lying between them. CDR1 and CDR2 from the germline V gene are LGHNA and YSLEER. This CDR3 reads CASSQESPGLYDSNSYNEQFF. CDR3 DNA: TGCGCCAGCAGCCAAGAAAGTCCGGGACTCTATGATTCGAACTCCTACAATGAGCAGTTCTTC.

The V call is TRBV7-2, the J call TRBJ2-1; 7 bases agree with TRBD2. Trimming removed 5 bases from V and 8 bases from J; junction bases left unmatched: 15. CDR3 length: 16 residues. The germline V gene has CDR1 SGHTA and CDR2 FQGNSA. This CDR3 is CASSGPGKRDFDEQFF. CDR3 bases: TGTGCCAGCAGCGGGCCGGGAAAGCGGGACTTTGATGAGCAGTTCTTC.

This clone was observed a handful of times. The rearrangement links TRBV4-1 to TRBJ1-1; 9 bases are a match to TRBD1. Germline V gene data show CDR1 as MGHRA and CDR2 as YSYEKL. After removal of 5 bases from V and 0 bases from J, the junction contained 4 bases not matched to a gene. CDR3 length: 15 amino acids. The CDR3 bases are TGCGCCAGCAGCGAACAGGGGGCCGTGAACACTGAAGCTTTCTTT. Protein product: CASSEQGAVNTEAFF.

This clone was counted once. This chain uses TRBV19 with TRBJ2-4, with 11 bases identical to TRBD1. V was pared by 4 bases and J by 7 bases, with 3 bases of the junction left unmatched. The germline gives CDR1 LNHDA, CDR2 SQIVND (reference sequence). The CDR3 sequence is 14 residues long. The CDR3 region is CASSKGQGANIQYF. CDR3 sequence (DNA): TGTGCCAGTAGTAAAGGACAGGGGGCGAACATTCAGTACTTC.

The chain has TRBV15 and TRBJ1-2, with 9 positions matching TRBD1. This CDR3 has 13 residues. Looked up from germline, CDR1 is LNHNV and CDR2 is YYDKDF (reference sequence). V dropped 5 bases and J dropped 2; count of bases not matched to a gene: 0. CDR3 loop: CATSGQGNYGYTF. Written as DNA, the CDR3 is TGTGCCACCAGCGGACAGGGGAACTATGGCTACACCTTC.

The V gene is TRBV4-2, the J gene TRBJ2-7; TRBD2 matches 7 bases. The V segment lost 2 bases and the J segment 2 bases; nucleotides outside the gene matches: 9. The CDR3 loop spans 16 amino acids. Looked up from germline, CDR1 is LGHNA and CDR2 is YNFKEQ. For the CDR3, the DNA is TGTGCCAGCAGCCAACTAGGCGGGGGAACCGCCTACGAGCAGTACTTC. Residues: CASSQLGGGTAYEQYF.

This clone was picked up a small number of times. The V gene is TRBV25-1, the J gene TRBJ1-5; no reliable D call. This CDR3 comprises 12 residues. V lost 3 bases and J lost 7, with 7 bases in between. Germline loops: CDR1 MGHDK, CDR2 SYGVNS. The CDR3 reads CASSESSQPQHF. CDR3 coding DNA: TGTGCCAGCAGTGAGAGTTCCCAGCCCCAGCATTTT.

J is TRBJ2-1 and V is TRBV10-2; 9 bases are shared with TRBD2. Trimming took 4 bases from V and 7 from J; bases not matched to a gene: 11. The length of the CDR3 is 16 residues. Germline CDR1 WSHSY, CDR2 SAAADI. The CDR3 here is CASSGLTSGIWNEQFF. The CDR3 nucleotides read TGCGCCAGCAGTGGACTGACTAGCGGCATTTGGAATGAGCAGTTCTTC.

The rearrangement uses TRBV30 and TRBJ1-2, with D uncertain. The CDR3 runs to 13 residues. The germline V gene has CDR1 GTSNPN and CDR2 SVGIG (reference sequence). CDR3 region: CALGIPPNYGYTF. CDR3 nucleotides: TGTGCTTTGGGTATTCCACCGAACTATGGCTACACCTTC. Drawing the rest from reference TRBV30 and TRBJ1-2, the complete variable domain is SQTIHQWPATLVQPVGSPLSLECTVEGTSNPNLYWYRQAAGRGLQLLFYSVGIGQISSEVPQNLSASRPQDRQFILSSKKLLLSDSGFYLCALGIPPNYGYTFGSGTRLTVV.

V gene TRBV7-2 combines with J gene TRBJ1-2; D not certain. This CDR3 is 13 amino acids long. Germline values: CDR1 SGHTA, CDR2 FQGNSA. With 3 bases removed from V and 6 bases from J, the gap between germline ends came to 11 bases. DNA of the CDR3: TGTGCCAGCAGCTTGAGGCAGCTGCATGGCTACACCTTC. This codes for CASSLRQLHGYTF.

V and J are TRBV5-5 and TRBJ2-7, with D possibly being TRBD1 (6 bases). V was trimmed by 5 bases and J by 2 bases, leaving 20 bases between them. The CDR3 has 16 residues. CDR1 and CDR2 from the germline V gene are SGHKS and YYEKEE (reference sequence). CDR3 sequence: CASRRPGQTKPYEQYF. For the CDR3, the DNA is TGTGCCAGCAGACGACCTGGACAGACAAAACCCTACGAGCAGTACTTC. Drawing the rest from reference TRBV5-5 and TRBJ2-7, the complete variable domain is DAGVTQSPTHLIKTRGQQVTLRCSPISGHKSVSWYQQVLGQGPQFIFQYYEKEERGRGNFPDRFSARQFPNYSSELNVNALLLGDSALYLCASRRPGQTKPYEQYFGPGTRLTVT.

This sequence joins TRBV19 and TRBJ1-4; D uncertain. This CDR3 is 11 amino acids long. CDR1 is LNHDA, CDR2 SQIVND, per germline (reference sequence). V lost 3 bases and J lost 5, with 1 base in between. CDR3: CASSINEKLFF. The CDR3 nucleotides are TGTGCCAGTAGTATCAATGAAAAACTGTTTTTT.

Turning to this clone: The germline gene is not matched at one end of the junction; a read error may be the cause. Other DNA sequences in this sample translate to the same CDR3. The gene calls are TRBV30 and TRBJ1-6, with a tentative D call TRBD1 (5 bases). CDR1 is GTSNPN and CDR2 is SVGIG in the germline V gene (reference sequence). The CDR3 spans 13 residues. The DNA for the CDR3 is TGTGGCCACCGGGACTCTTATAATTCACCCCTCCACTTC. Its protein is CGHRDSYNSPLHF.

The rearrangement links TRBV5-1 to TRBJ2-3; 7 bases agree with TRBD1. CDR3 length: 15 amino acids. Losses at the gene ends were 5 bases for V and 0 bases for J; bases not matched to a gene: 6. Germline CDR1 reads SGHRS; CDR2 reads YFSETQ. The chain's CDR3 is CASSFGTASTDTQYF. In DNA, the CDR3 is TGCGCCAGCAGTTTTGGGACAGCGAGCACAGATACGCAGTATTTT.

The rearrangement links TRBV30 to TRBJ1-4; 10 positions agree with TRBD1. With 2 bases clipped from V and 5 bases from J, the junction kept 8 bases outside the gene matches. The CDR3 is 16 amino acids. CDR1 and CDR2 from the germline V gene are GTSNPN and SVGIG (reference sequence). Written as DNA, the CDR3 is TGTGCCTGGAGTTCTTCCTGGACAGGGGGGAATGAAAAACTGTTTTTT. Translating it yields CAWSSSWTGGNEKLFF.

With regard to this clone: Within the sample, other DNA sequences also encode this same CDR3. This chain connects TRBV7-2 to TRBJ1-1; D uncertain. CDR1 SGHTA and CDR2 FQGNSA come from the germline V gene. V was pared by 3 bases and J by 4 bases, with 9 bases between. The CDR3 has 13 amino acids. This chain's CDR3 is CASSFRVGTEAFF. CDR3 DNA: TGTGCCAGCAGCTTTAGGGTGGGCACTGAAGCTTTCTTT.

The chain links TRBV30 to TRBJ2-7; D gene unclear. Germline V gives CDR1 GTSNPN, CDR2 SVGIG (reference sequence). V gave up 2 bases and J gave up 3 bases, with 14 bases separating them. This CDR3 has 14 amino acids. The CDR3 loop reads CAWSLLPVLYEQYF. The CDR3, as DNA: TGTGCCTGGAGTCTCCTTCCCGTCCTCTACGAGCAGTACTTC. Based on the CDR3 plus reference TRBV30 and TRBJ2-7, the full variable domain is SQTIHQWPATLVQPVGSPLSLECTVEGTSNPNLYWYRQAAGRGLQLLFYSVGIGQISSEVPQNLSASRPQDRQFILSSKKLLLSDSGFYLCAWSLLPVLYEQYFGPGTRLTVT.

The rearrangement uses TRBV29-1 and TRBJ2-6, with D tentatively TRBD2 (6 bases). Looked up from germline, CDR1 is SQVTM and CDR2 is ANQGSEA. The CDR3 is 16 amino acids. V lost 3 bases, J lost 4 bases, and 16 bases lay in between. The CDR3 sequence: CSVDELGGTGANVLTF. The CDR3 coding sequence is TGCAGCGTTGACGAATTAGGAGGGACCGGGGCCAACGTCCTGACTTTC.

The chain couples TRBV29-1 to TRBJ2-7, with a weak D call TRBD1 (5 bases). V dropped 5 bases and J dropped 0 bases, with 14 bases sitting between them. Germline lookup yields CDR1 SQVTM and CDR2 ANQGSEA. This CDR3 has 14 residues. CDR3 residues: CSVLDRLLSYEQYF. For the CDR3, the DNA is TGCAGCGTTCTCGACAGACTGCTCTCCTACGAGCAGTACTTC.

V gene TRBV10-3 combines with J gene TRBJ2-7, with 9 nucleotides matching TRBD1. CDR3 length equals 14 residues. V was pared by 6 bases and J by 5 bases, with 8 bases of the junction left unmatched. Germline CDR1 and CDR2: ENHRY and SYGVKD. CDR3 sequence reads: CAISDTTGGHEQYF. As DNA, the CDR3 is TGTGCCATCAGCGACACGACAGGGGGGCACGAGCAGTACTTC.

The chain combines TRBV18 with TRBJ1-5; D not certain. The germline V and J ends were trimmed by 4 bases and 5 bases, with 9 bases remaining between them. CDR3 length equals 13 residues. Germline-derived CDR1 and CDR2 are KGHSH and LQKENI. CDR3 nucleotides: TGTGCCAGCTCACTAGACCTCTATCAGCCCCAGCATTTT. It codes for CASSLDLYQPQHF. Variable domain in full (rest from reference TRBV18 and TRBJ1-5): NAGVMQNPRHLVRRRGQEARLRCSPMKGHSHVYWYRQLPEEGLKFMVYLQKENIIDESGMPKERFSAEFPKEGPSILRIQQVVRGDSAAYFCASSLDLYQPQHFGDGTRLSIL.

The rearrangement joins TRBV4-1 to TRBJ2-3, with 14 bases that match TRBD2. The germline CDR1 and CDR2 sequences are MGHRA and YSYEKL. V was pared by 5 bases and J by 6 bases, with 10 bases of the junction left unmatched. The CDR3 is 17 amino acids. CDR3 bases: TGCGCCAGCAGCTCCTCCGGGACTAGCGGGGGTCAGGATACGCAGTATTTT. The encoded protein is CASSSSGTSGGQDTQYF.

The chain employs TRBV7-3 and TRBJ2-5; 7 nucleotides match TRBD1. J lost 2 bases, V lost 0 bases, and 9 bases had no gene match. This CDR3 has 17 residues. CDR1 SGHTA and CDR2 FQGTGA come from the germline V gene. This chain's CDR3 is CASSLTAGDRDQETQYF. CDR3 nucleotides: TGTGCCAGCAGCTTAACTGCCGGGGACAGAGATCAAGAGACCCAGTACTTC.